The 4 T cell receptor beta chains listed next were all sequenced from one sample in a study of blood T cell repertoires in COVID-19. Here immunoSEQ multiplex PCR was the method, and the copy in TCRdb shows in-frame clones only, minus some. The data show roughly 300,000 clones, roughly 88% seen once. Sequenced sample: PBMCs or T cells enriched from blood (not recorded which). The receptors stem from a woman in her forties with acute COVID-19.

This clone was recorded a few times. The CDR3 nucleotides read TGTGCCCCGAGGGCCCAGGACAGGCCCCGAGGAGCTAACTATGGCTACACCTTC. Translation gives CAPRAQDRPRGANYGYTF. The gene calls are TRBV24-1 and TRBJ1-2; 7 positions match TRBD1. Trimming at V came to 12 bases and at J to 0 bases, leaving 21 bases not matched to a gene. The length of the CDR3 is 18 residues. Germline CDR1 KGHDR, CDR2 SFDVKD.

The CDR3 nucleotides read TGTGCCAGCAGCTTGGGCCTCTACGAGCAGTACTTC. The encoded protein is CASSLGLYEQYF. The rearrangement links TRBV11-3 to TRBJ2-7; no firm D call. The CDR3 consists of 12 residues. V lost 3 bases and J 3 bases, leaving 6 bases between the germline ends. Germline CDR1 and CDR2: SGHNT and YENEEA.

The chain recombines TRBV10-3 with TRBJ2-7, with 10 bases aligning to TRBD1. The CDR3 sequence is 13 residues long. Per germline, CDR1 ENHRY and CDR2 SYGVKD. Losses at the gene ends were 6 bases for V and 6 bases for J; bases not matched to a gene: 5. The CDR3 sequence is CAIRGRDRGEQYF. The DNA of the CDR3 is TGTGCCATCAGGGGCCGGGACAGGGGCGAGCAGTACTTC.

The sample holds one count of this clone. V gene TRBV29-1 combines with J gene TRBJ1-4, with 9 bases fitting TRBD1. The trim removed 6 bases at V and 8 bases at J, leaving 7 bases unmatched. This CDR3 spans 13 amino acids. Germline V gene data show CDR1 as SQVTM and CDR2 as ANQGSEA. Written as DNA, the CDR3 is TGCAGCGTACTACAGGGGGCGAGGGAAAAACTGTTTTTT. Amino acids: CSVLQGAREKLFF.